What follows describes a single TCR beta chain. This table comes from immunoSEQ multiplex PCR, and its TCRdb copy is limited to in-frame clones, with some not included. The sample lists about 190,000 clones, 65% to 80% occurring once. Germline V gene lookup returns CDR1 LGHDT and CDR2 YNNKEL (reference sequence). The CDR3 totals 14 residues. V was pared by 6 bases and J by 2 bases, with 13 bases between. This entry belongs to a study of blood T cell repertoires in COVID-19. The wider study: Samples taken during acute and convalescent COVID-19 were collected in the United States, Italy and Spain.

The TCR was taken from a man aged 45 to 65 who had recovered from COVID-19. Sequencing was carried out using peripheral blood. The gene calls are TRBV3-1 (or the pseudogene TRBV3-2) and TRBJ1-1; D remains unclear. CDR3 in DNA: TGTGCCAGCAGACAAAAAGATACTAACACTGAAGCTTTCTTT. It yields the protein CASRQKDTNTEAFF.